This T cell receptor (beta chain) was found in a study of graft-versus-host responses after intestinal transplantation. The length of the CDR3 is 14 residues. The germline gives CDR1 MNHEY, CDR2 SVGAGI. Germline trimming cut 5 bases from V and 3 bases from J; bases unmatched to any gene: 7. Some clones are missing from TCRdb's copy, which holds only in-frame ones; the method was immunoSEQ multiplex PCR. Of some 70,000 clones in the sample, roughly 89% were seen once. The sequencing used bone marrow, collected 734 days after intestinal transplantation. This sequence joins TRBV6-5 and TRBJ2-7, with TRBD1 identical over 7 bases. The sequence came from a human patient who received an intestinal transplant, so some T cells may come from the graft donor. This CDR3 reads CASSNPAGGYEQYF. CDR3 coding DNA: TGTGCCAGCAGTAACCCGGCAGGGGGCTACGAGCAGTACTTC.